This TCR beta chain was recovered during a study of spatial heterogeneity in lung cancer. Across the whole study: Within raw reads, each unique TCR and UMI combination appeared on average more than ten times. General observations from the study: There were more appearances of ubiquitous expanded tumor TCRs in blood at resection than at follow-up.

By sample fraction, this clonotype is medium-sized. Antigen: not known. Time point denoted: sample taken at primary tumor resection. Unsorted whole RNA of tumor, nontumor lung or frozen PBMC was sequenced. Each TCR cDNA molecule carried a unique molecular identifier. TCRdb fed the 5' RACE reads into MiXCR, producing one record per CDR3 protein. The table has fewer than 7,500 distinct CDR3 sequences, 15% to 20% seen once. The receptor was derived from a female donor with early-stage non-small cell lung cancer. This specimen consisted of PBMCs, obtained at surgery.

CDR3 protein: CASSKNRAEAFF. The DNA of the CDR3 is TGTGCCAGCAGCAAAAACAGGGCTGAAGCTTTCTTT. The chain uses TRBV11-1 and TRBJ1-1; a possible D gene is TRBD1 (6 bases). CDR3 length: 12 amino acids. The V and J ends lost 5 bases and 6 bases respectively, with 10 bases between them. Germline V gene sequence: CDR1 SGHAT, CDR2 FQDESV (reference sequence).